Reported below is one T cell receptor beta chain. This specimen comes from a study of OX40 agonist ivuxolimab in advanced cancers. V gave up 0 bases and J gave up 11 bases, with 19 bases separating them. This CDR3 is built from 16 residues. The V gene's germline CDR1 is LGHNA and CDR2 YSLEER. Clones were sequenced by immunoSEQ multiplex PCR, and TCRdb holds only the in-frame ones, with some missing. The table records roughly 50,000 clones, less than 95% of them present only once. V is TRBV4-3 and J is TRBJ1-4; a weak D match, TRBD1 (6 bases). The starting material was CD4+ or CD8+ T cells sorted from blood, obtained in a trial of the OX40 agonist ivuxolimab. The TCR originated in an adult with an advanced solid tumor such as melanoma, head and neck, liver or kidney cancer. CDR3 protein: CASSQDRALPGGKLFF. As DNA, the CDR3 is TGCGCCAGCAGCCAAGATCGGGCCCTTCCGGGGGGCAAACTGTTTTTT.